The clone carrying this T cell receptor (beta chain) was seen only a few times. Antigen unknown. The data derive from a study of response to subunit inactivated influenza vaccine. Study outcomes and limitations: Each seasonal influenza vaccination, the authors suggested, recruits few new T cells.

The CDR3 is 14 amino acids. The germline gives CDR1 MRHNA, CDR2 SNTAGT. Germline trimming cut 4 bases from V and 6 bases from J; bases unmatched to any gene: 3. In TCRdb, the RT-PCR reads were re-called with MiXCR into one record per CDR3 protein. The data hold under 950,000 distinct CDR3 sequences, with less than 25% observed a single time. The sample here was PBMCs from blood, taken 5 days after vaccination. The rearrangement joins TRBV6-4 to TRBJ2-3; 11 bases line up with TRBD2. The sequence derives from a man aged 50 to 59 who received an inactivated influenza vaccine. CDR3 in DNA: TGTGCCAGCAGTGCACTAGCGGGGGCCGATACGCAGTATTTT. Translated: CASSALAGADTQYF.